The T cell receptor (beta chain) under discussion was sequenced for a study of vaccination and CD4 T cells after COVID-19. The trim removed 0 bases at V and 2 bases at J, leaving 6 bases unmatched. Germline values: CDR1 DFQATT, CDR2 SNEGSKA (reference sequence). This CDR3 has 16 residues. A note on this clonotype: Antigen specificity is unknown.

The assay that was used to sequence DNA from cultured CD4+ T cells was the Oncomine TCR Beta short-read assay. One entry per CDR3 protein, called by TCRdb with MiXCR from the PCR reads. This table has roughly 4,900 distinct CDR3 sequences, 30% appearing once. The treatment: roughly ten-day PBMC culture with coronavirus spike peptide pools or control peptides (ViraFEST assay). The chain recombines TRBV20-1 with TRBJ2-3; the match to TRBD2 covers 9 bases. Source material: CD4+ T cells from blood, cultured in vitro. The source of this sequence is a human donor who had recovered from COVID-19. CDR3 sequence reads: CSARDQRGAYTDTQYF. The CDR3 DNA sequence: TGCAGTGCTAGAGATCAGCGGGGGGCCTACACAGATACGCAGTATTTT.